The subject of this entry is one T cell receptor (beta chain). As yet, its antigen is unknown. This sample was taken from a study of CD8+CD57+ T cells in acquired aplastic anemia. Study results and limitations: For CD8+ Simpson's diversity, patients and controls showed no significant difference.

Germline lookup yields CDR1 SGHDN and CDR2 FVKESK. J gave up 2 bases and V 4 bases, and 3 bases lay outside the gene matches. The CDR3 has 14 amino acids. The template for TCR beta VDJ and CDR3 sequence profiling was genomic DNA. TCRdb redid the calling of the reads with MiXCR, one entry per CDR3 protein. The repertoire holds around 170,000 distinct CDR3 sequences, with under 75% as singletons. The chain is built from TRBV14 and TRBJ2-7, with 9 bases matching TRBD2. The receptor was isolated from a human donor in good health. The specimen was sorted CD4+, CD8+, or CD8+CD57+ T cells (not recorded which) from PBMCs. The CDR3 region is CASSPVAGAYEQYF. CDR3 DNA sequence: TGTGCCAGCAGCCCAGTAGCGGGAGCCTACGAGCAGTACTTC.